Sequencing of this TCR beta chain was carried out in a study of cytomegalovirus exposure and HLA in healthy donors. Study in general: An early release of data contained 75 million to 90 million unique TCRs, which came from HLA-typed donors.

The PCR ran on 60 Vbeta and 13 Jbeta primers. The protocol was immunoSEQ multiplex PCR, while the TCRdb copy is restricted to in-frame clones and leaves out a portion. The sample comprises 130,000 or so clones, about 82% of which are singletons, and roughly 5% rests with the top ten. Regarding the study as a whole: TRBV6-2, TRBV6-3 and some other V segments were excluded as indistinguishable. Most TCR sequences were rare, but some public TCRs occurred in many donors. A link between a missense DCLRE1C variant and TCR beta V- and J-gene trimming emerged from a later analysis.

With regard to this clone: As yet, its antigen is unknown.

Germline lookup yields CDR1 MNHNY and CDR2 SVGAGI (reference sequence). The germline V and J ends were trimmed by 7 bases and 6 bases, with 13 bases remaining between them. The CDR3 runs to 13 residues. The sample taken for sequencing was PBMCs. The clonotype originates from a man aged 25 to 40 in good health and CMV-seronegative. V and J are TRBV6-6 and TRBJ1-5; perhaps TRBD1 as D (5 bases). CDR3: CASIRGTGQPQHF. CDR3 coding DNA: TGTGCCAGCATCCGGGGGACGGGTCAGCCCCAGCATTTT.